These 27 T cell receptor beta chains originate from one sample sequenced in a study of CD8+ T cells in alopecia areata. Treatment reported: oral pan-JAK inhibitor, 5-10 mg twice daily. After isolation, RNA underwent reverse transcription to generate cDNA as the sequencing template. The method was immunoSEQ multiplex PCR; TCRdb's version includes in-frame clones alone and lacks a portion of them. The repertoire has 93,000 or so clones, approximately 84% of them found once; the top ten carry around 10%. Sequenced material: CD8+ T cells sorted from blood, taken between weeks 30 and 35, from a patient treated with tofacitinib. These receptors were obtained from a human donor with alopecia areata.

The V call is TRBV27, the J call TRBJ2-7; D is perhaps TRBD1 (5 bases). Trimming cost V 10 bases and J 5 bases, with 24 bases left between them. Germline V gives CDR1 MNHEY, CDR2 SMNVEV (reference sequence). CDR3 size: 15 residues. CDR3 DNA: TGTGCCACAAACTCTAAACGGACAATGGTCCACGAGCAGTACTTC. This encodes CATNSKRTMVHEQYF.

The CDR3 nucleotides are TGTGCCAGCAACTCTCCGGGACAGGGGAACAACGAGCAGTACTTC. This encodes CASNSPGQGNNEQYF. V usage is TRBV5-4 and J usage is TRBJ2-7; 10 bases map to TRBD1. V lost 6 bases and J lost 5; bases outside the gene matches: 11. The germline V gene has CDR1 SGHNT and CDR2 YYREEE (reference sequence). The CDR3 consists of 15 residues.

The chain couples TRBV5-1 to TRBJ2-1; 10 nucleotides align to TRBD2. Germline V lookup: CDR1 SGHRS, CDR2 YFSETQ. Trimming took 4 bases from V and 9 from J; bases not matched to a gene: 13. The CDR3 is 16 residues long. This CDR3 reads CASSPERGGLNGEQFF. As DNA, the CDR3 is TGCGCCAGCAGCCCGGAGCGGGGGGGCCTGAACGGTGAGCAGTTCTTC.

The rearrangement uses TRBV6-6 and TRBJ1-1; D unresolved. The CDR3 totals 11 residues. With 4 bases removed from V and 4 bases from J, the gap between germline ends came to 4 bases. Per germline, CDR1 MNHNY and CDR2 SVGAGI (reference sequence). The CDR3 spells CASSSGTEAFF. DNA of the CDR3: TGTGCCAGCAGTTCCGGCACTGAAGCTTTCTTT.

This clone was seen a single time. V gene TRBV19 combines with J gene TRBJ2-2, with 8 bases matching TRBD2. Trimming cost V 10 bases and J 4 bases; bases outside gene matches: 11. CDR3 length: 15 amino acids. Germline V lookup: CDR1 LNHDA, CDR2 SQIVND (reference sequence). DNA for the CDR3: TGTGCCACCACCCCTTGGGCGGGAGGCACCGGGGAGCTGTTTTTT. Protein: CATTPWAGGTGELFF.

This chain uses TRBV7-9 with TRBJ2-3; tentatively, D is TRBD1 (6 bases). V dropped 6 bases and J dropped 4 bases, with 14 bases sitting between them. The germline CDR1 and CDR2 sequences are SEHNR and FQNEAQ (reference sequence). The CDR3 is 14 residues long. The CDR3 DNA follows: TGTGCCAGCAGTCGTACAGGGAAGGCAGATACGCAGTATTTT. Residues: CASSRTGKADTQYF. Complete variable domain (other parts from reference TRBV7-9 and TRBJ2-3): DTGVSQNPRHKITKRGQNVTFRCDPISEHNRLYWYRQTLGQGPEFLTYFQNEAQLEKSRLLSDRFSAERPKGSFSTLEIQRTEQGDSAMYLCASSRTGKADTQYFGPGTRLTVL.

The rearrangement uses TRBV4-1 and TRBJ2-5; D gene unclear. The J call is doubtful: the DNA matches TRBJ2-7 better. The CDR3 extends over 14 amino acids. Looked up from germline, CDR1 is MGHRA and CDR2 is YSYEKL. Written as DNA, the CDR3 is TGCGCCAGCAGCCAAGGGGTTGGCTCCTACGAGCAGTACTTC. Encoded protein: CASSQGVGSYEQYF.

The V and J genes are TRBV27 and TRBJ2-1; TRBD2 matches at 11 bases. CDR3 length: 15 residues. Germline CDR1 and CDR2: MNHEY and SMNVEV (reference sequence). V lost 6 bases, J lost 4 bases, and 5 bases stayed unmatched. This CDR3 is CASRTGTSGYNEQFF. CDR3 sequence (DNA): TGTGCCAGCAGGACCGGGACTAGCGGATACAATGAGCAGTTCTTC.

The CDR3 DNA sequence: TGTGCCAGCAGCTTAGACCAAAACAGTGGGAATACGCAGTATTTT. The encoded protein is CASSLDQNSGNTQYF. The chain recombines TRBV13 with TRBJ2-3; D not resolved. This CDR3 region has 15 residues. In germline, CDR1 is PRHDT, CDR2 FYEKMQ (reference sequence). Trimming cost V 1 base and J 7 bases, with 15 bases left between them.

The genes are TRBV29-1 and TRBJ2-1, with TRBD1 matching over 8 bases. The V and J ends lost 0 bases and 4 bases, in that order; junction bases with no gene match: 8. CDR1 SQVTM and CDR2 ANQGSEA come from the germline V gene. The CDR3 totals 16 residues. CDR3 residues: CSVEDITGGVYNEQFF. The CDR3 nucleotides read TGCAGCGTTGAAGACATAACAGGGGGTGTATACAATGAGCAGTTCTTC.

The rearrangement joins TRBV29-1 to TRBJ2-3; D might be TRBD2 (6 bases). Germline V gene lookup returns CDR1 SQVTM and CDR2 ANQGSEA. Trimming stripped 3 bases from V and 4 bases from J, with 20 bases between. This CDR3 contains 16 residues. This CDR3 reads CSVDEGLNRNPDTQYF. In DNA, the CDR3 is TGCAGCGTTGACGAGGGACTTAACCGAAATCCAGATACGCAGTATTTT.

This sequence joins TRBV7-8 and TRBJ2-2; TRBD1 matches 8 bases. With 6 bases clipped from V and 6 bases from J, the junction kept 15 bases outside the gene matches. CDR3 size: 17 residues. Germline V gene lookup returns CDR1 SGHVS and CDR2 FQNEAQ. This CDR3 reads CASRFGSRGRIAGELFF. CDR3 nucleotides: TGTGCCAGCAGATTCGGGAGCAGGGGGCGGATCGCCGGGGAGCTGTTTTTT.

This chain uses TRBV5-1 with TRBJ2-5; maybe TRBD2 (6 bases). From germline, CDR1 is SGHRS and CDR2 YFSETQ. V dropped 1 base and J dropped 5 bases, with 15 bases sitting between them. The CDR3 loop spans 15 amino acids. The CDR3 sequence is CASSLTAGRWETQYF. CDR3 sequence (DNA): TGCGCCAGCAGCTTGACAGCGGGCCGATGGGAGACCCAGTACTTC.

This clone was picked up a small number of times. J is TRBJ2-3 and V is TRBV5-4; the match to TRBD1 covers 7 bases. Germline-derived CDR1 and CDR2 are SGHNT and YYREEE (reference sequence). The CDR3 runs to 16 residues. V was clipped by 3 bases and J by 0 bases; unmatched bases: 7. Here the CDR3 reads CASSSGTASSTDTQYF. CDR3 nucleotides: TGTGCCAGCAGCTCAGGGACAGCCTCTAGCACAGATACGCAGTATTTT.

This chain links TRBV6-6 with TRBJ2-7, with a tentative D call TRBD2 (6 bases). Germline lookup yields CDR1 MNHNY and CDR2 SVGAGI (reference sequence). The CDR3 has 14 residues. Trimming removed 2 bases from V and 3 bases from J, with 11 bases in between. This chain's CDR3 is CASSYAGGYYEQYF. The CDR3 DNA follows: TGTGCCAGCAGTTACGCCGGGGGTTACTACGAGCAGTACTTC.

This rearrangement joins TRBV18 to TRBJ2-1, with 7 nucleotides matching TRBD2. The CDR3 runs 15 residues. Germline loops: CDR1 KGHSH, CDR2 LQKENI. V lost 2 bases, J lost 1 base, and 2 bases stayed unmatched. The CDR3 DNA sequence: TGTGCCAGCTCACCAGGACTAGGGTCCTACAATGAGCAGTTCTTC. This encodes CASSPGLGSYNEQFF.

The chain recombines TRBV7-8 with TRBJ2-4; the match to TRBD1 covers 7 bases. Germline V gene lookup returns CDR1 SGHVS and CDR2 FQNEAQ. The length of the CDR3 is 14 residues. J gave up 5 bases and V 1 base, and 2 bases lay outside the gene matches. CDR3 sequence (DNA): TGTGCCAGCAGCTTAGGGGGGACAGAAAACATTCAGTACTTC. Translated, it gives CASSLGGTENIQYF.

This clone was counted once. The chain joins TRBV4-2 to TRBJ2-3; 14 nucleotides agree with TRBD2. The germline V gene encodes CDR1 LGHNA and CDR2 YNFKEQ. V trimming: 4 bases; J trimming: 4 bases; junction bases outside the gene matches: 4. The CDR3 is 16 amino acids. The CDR3 reads CASSPGLAGGADTQYF. Written as DNA, the CDR3 is TGTGCCAGCAGCCCCGGACTAGCGGGGGGCGCAGATACGCAGTATTTT.

This clone has just a few counts. The chain couples TRBV29-1 to TRBJ2-1; D possibly corresponds to TRBD1 (6 bases). The CDR3 totals 14 residues. Germline lookup yields CDR1 SQVTM and CDR2 ANQGSEA. Trimming removed 5 bases from V and 7 bases from J, with 18 bases in between. The DNA for the CDR3 is TGCAGCGTTTTGACTGGGGGCGTTCTAAATGAGCAGTTCTTC. Its protein is CSVLTGGVLNEQFF.

The chain combines TRBV5-1 with TRBJ2-7; D possibly corresponds to TRBD1 (6 bases). CDR3 length: 16 amino acids. Germline CDR1 reads SGHRS; CDR2 reads YFSETQ. Trimming cost V 1 base and J 0 bases, with 14 bases left between them. The CDR3 loop is CASSLFRDKSSYEQYF. CDR3 nucleotides: TGCGCCAGCAGCTTGTTCCGGGACAAGAGCTCCTACGAGCAGTACTTC.

The rearrangement joins TRBV6-5 to TRBJ2-3, with D possibly TRBD1 on 5 matching bases. The CDR3 sequence is 14 residues long. Trimming shortened V by 6 bases and J by 2 bases, and 12 bases separated the two germline ends. The germline CDR1 and CDR2 sequences are MNHEY and SVGAGI. DNA of the CDR3: TGTGCCAGCAGCCCCCCGGACACCACAGATACGCAGTATTTT. Amino acids: CASSPPDTTDTQYF.

This clone has only a few counts. V usage is TRBV6-5 and J usage is TRBJ1-5; TRBD1 aligns across 7 bases. J gave up 5 bases and V 5 bases, and 9 bases lay outside the gene matches. Germline-derived CDR1 and CDR2 are MNHEY and SVGAGI. The CDR3 covers 15 residues. The CDR3 bases are TGTGCCAGCAGTCCCTCAGGGGGGGATGATCAGCCCCAGCATTTT. It specifies CASSPSGGDDQPQHF.

This chain uses TRBV9 with TRBJ2-3; 9 nucleotides agree with TRBD2. The germline V gene encodes CDR1 SGDLS and CDR2 YYNGEE. With 5 bases clipped from V and 2 bases from J, the junction kept 6 bases outside the gene matches. CDR3 length: 15 residues. CDR3 in DNA: TGTGCCAGCAGTGAAAGCGGGAGGAACACAGATACGCAGTATTTT. Translated: CASSESGRNTDTQYF.

In this sample, this clone turned up once. J is TRBJ2-7 and V is TRBV11-2, with D perhaps given as TRBD1 or TRBD2 (6 bases each). V gave up 1 base and J gave up 4 bases, with 14 bases separating them. The CDR3 has 15 amino acids. Germline V gene lookup returns CDR1 SGHAT and CDR2 FQNNGV. The CDR3 coding sequence is TGTGCCAGCAGCTTAGCCGGGGGCAGGATGTACGAGCAGTACTTC. Protein sequence: CASSLAGGRMYEQYF.

This clone was seen a handful of times. The chain employs TRBV29-1 and TRBJ1-3; D gene unclear. Germline V gene lookup returns CDR1 SQVTM and CDR2 ANQGSEA. The V gene lost 0 bases and the J gene lost 3 bases, with 9 bases spanning the gap. The CDR3 extends over 14 amino acids. CDR3 sequence (DNA): TGCAGCGTTGAAGATTGGAACAGTGGAAACACCATATATTTT. The encoded protein is CSVEDWNSGNTIYF.

V is TRBV19 and J is TRBJ2-7, with TRBD1 as a possible D gene (6 bases). This CDR3 region has 13 residues. CDR1 and CDR2 from the germline V gene are LNHDA and SQIVND (reference sequence). Trimming took off 5 bases at V and 4 bases at J, with 12 bases between the two ends. The CDR3 here is CASSLNREYEQYF. For the CDR3, the DNA is TGTGCCAGTAGTCTCAACAGGGAGTACGAGCAGTACTTC.

This clone was seen a single time. The V call is TRBV19, the J call TRBJ2-3, with 10 bases identical to TRBD2. This CDR3 has 18 residues. Germline V lookup: CDR1 LNHDA, CDR2 SQIVND (reference sequence). After removal of 6 bases from V and 3 bases from J, the junction contained 15 bases not matched to a gene. The CDR3 loop is CASSPRMQREGRTDTQYF. The CDR3 region has the DNA TGTGCCAGTAGCCCCAGGATGCAGCGGGAGGGGAGAACAGATACGCAGTATTTT.